The subject of this entry is one T cell receptor (beta chain). What it binds is unknown. This sample was taken from a study of cytomegalovirus exposure and HLA in healthy donors. Trimming shortened V by 3 bases and J by 0 bases, and 12 bases separated the two germline ends. This CDR3 comprises 16 residues. Germline V gives CDR1 SGHAT, CDR2 FQNNGV. 13 Jbeta primers and 60 Vbeta primers were used for the PCR. TCRdb's table, derived via immunoSEQ multiplex PCR, lists solely in-frame clones and lacks some. The sample contains under 150,000 clones, about 79% of which appear only once. General study results and limits: Analysis was carried out at a later point, and it linked a missense DCLRE1C variant to TCR beta V- and J-gene trimming. Analyzed later, association rates of TCRs varied across HLA loci, with DRB1 most and HLA-C fewest.

The receptor comes from a man aged 45-60 years in good health and CMV-seronegative. The chain carries TRBV11-2 and TRBJ1-3; perhaps TRBD1 as D (5 bases). Sequencing was done on a sample of PBMCs. The CDR3 region is CASSFFQGSSGNTIYF. The CDR3 DNA reads TGTGCCAGCAGCTTCTTCCAGGGCAGCTCTGGAAACACCATATATTTT.